One and the same sample provided the 21 T cell receptor beta chains below, sequenced in a study of cytomegalovirus exposure and HLA in healthy donors. Researchers ran the PCR with 60 Vbeta and 13 Jbeta primers. Repertoires were generated with immunoSEQ multiplex PCR, while TCRdb's copy carries only in-frame clones and drops some. The sample holds roughly 130,000 clones, 50% to 80% seen once. The sample comprised PBMCs. These receptors were taken from a woman between 40 and 55 years old in good health and CMV-seropositive.

This clone appeared a few times. This rearrangement joins TRBV19 to TRBJ1-1; 7 nucleotides agree with TRBD1. Trimming took 6 bases from V and 3 from J; bases not matched to a gene: 7. Germline V gene data show CDR1 as LNHDA and CDR2 as SQIVND (reference sequence). This CDR3 has 14 amino acids. The CDR3 is CASSPDRVDTEAFF. The CDR3 DNA sequence: TGTGCCAGTAGCCCTGACAGGGTGGACACTGAAGCTTTCTTT.

The chain couples TRBV2 to TRBJ2-7, with 7 bases aligning to TRBD2. This CDR3 region has 12 residues. Germline values: CDR1 SNHLY, CDR2 FYNNEI. Trimming at V came to 7 bases and at J to 6 bases, leaving 6 bases not matched to a gene. CDR3 residues: CASTAGEAEQYF. CDR3 DNA: TGTGCCAGCACTGCGGGAGAGGCCGAGCAGTACTTC.

The chain combines TRBV2 with TRBJ2-7; TRBD2 is a possible D gene (6 bases). This CDR3 has 13 amino acids. V was cut by 5 bases and J by 3 bases, with 11 bases left in between. Germline V CDR1 and CDR2: SNHLY, FYNNEI. CDR3 loop: CASSRSGSYEQYF. The DNA of the CDR3 is TGTGCCAGCAGTCGTAGCGGAAGCTACGAGCAGTACTTC.

Of note for this clone: A read error may produce the germline difference seen at one junction end. V is TRBV7-9 and J is TRBJ2-7; TRBD2 agrees at 11 bases. CDR1 is SEHNR and CDR2 is FQNEAQ in the germline V gene (reference sequence). This CDR3 has 15 residues. CDR3 sequence reads: CSSSTTSGGNYEQYF. The DNA of the CDR3 is TGTTCCAGCAGCACCACTAGCGGGGGAAACTACGAGCAGTACTTC.

The chain uses TRBV15 and TRBJ2-1; TRBD2 matches at 9 bases. Per the germline V gene, CDR1 is LNHNV and CDR2 is YYDKDF (reference sequence). V gave up 1 base and J gave up 4 bases; unmatched junction bases: 2. CDR3 length: 15 amino acids. CDR3 region: CATSRVAGVYNEQFF. CDR3 in DNA: TGTGCCACCAGCAGAGTAGCGGGGGTATACAATGAGCAGTTCTTC.

V and J are TRBV6-1 and TRBJ1-4; D possibly corresponds to TRBD1 (5 bases). The CDR3 runs to 13 residues. Germline V CDR1 and CDR2: MNHNS, SASEGT. Trimming cost V 8 bases and J 8 bases, with 15 bases left between them. The CDR3 coding sequence is TGTGCCAGCTTAAGTTGGGGCGGAGAAAAACTGTTTTTT. It codes for CASLSWGGEKLFF.

The chain employs TRBV9 and TRBJ1-4, with no clear D. There are 14 residues in the CDR3. CDR1 and CDR2 from the germline V gene are SGDLS and YYNGEE. Trimming pared 0 bases from V and 8 bases from J, leaving 11 bases between. DNA of the CDR3: TGTGCCAGCAGCGTAGACCCAGGCCGAGAAAAACTGTTTTTT. Translating it yields CASSVDPGREKLFF.

This clone was recorded a few times. V and J are TRBV14 and TRBJ2-1; 9 bases map to TRBD2. Germline values: CDR1 SGHDN, CDR2 FVKESK. Trimming removed 4 bases from V and 9 bases from J; junction bases left unmatched: 10. This CDR3 has 15 amino acids. CDR3 nucleotide sequence: TGTGCCAGCAGCCCCACCGGGACTAGCTTCAGTGAGCAGTTCTTC. It translates to CASSPTGTSFSEQFF.

This CDR3 is CASSPTSATYEQYF. The CDR3 DNA is TGTGCCAGCAGTCCTACTAGCGCAACCTACGAGCAGTACTTC. J is TRBJ2-7 and V is TRBV28, with TRBD2 matching over 7 bases. After removal of 5 bases from V and 2 bases from J, the junction contained 6 bases not matched to a gene. This CDR3 is built from 14 residues. CDR1 and CDR2 from the germline V gene are MDHEN and SYDVKM.

This clone has a handful of counts. The V call is TRBV2, the J call TRBJ2-5; possibly TRBD2 for D (6 bases). Trimming shortened V by 8 bases and J by 1 base, and 8 bases separated the two germline ends. Germline V CDR1 and CDR2: SNHLY, FYNNEI. This CDR3 is 12 amino acids long. The CDR3 DNA sequence: TGTGCCAGCGGGGACTCCCAAGAGACCCAGTACTTC. This translates into CASGDSQETQYF.

This chain joins TRBV4-2 and TRBJ2-2; TRBD1 matches 7 bases. The CDR3 has 16 residues. The germline gives CDR1 LGHNA, CDR2 YNFKEQ. The V gene end was trimmed by 1 base and the J gene end by 5 bases; junction bases not matched to a gene: 7. The CDR3 spells CASSQVGQGVTGELFF. In nucleotides, the CDR3 is TGTGCCAGCAGCCAAGTCGGGCAGGGGGTGACCGGGGAGCTGTTTTTT.

This clone has only one observation. This sequence joins TRBV6-1 and TRBJ2-7; D not certain. The CDR3 consists of 13 residues. Per germline, CDR1 MNHNS and CDR2 SASEGT. V was cut by 3 bases and J by 1 base, with 7 bases left in between. The CDR3 coding sequence is TGTGCCAGCAGTGACCCCCAATCCTACGAGCAGTACTTC. Protein sequence: CASSDPQSYEQYF.

CDR3 amino acids: CASSYGGTAFEQYF. Written as DNA, the CDR3 is TGTGCCAGCAGTTACGGGGGGACCGCCTTCGAGCAGTACTTC. The rearrangement joins TRBV6-5 to TRBJ2-7, with D possibly being TRBD2 (6 bases). Deletions cut 2 bases from V and 6 bases from J, with 14 bases between. The CDR3 covers 14 residues. Germline lookup yields CDR1 MNHEY and CDR2 SVGAGI.

The chain carries TRBV6-6 and TRBJ1-1; TRBD1 matches 9 bases. The V gene's germline CDR1 is MNHNY and CDR2 SVGAGI (reference sequence). The CDR3 has 15 amino acids. Losses at the gene ends were 6 bases for V and 1 base for J; bases not matched to a gene: 6. CDR3: CASSDRGRENTEAFF. The CDR3 coding sequence is TGTGCCAGCAGCGACAGGGGGAGAGAGAACACTGAAGCTTTCTTT.

To note about this clone: A junction end diverges from the germline sequence, so it may reflect a read error. The chain joins TRBV7-7 to TRBJ2-7; D might be TRBD2 (6 bases). Germline V gene sequence: CDR1 SSHAT, CDR2 FNYEAQ (reference sequence). This CDR3 region has 16 residues. CDR3 residues: CASSLPYRRDSYEQYF. In DNA, the CDR3 is TGTGCTAGCAGCTTACCCTATCGGCGGGACTCCTACGAGCAGTACTTC.

In its sample, this clone was seen a few times. The J gene is TRBJ2-7, the V gene TRBV6-5; the D gene is possibly TRBD2 (5 bases). Germline CDR1 is MNHEY and CDR2 is SVGAGI. The CDR3 is made up of 13 amino acids. Trimming cost V 7 bases and J 1 base, with 11 bases left between them. Here the CDR3 DNA reads TGTGCCAGCAACGGGGTAAGGTCCTACGAGCAGTACTTC. Encoded protein: CASNGVRSYEQYF.

In DNA, the CDR3 is TGTGCCAGCAGCTTTAGTAACACCGGGGAGCTGTTTTTT. Encoded protein: CASSFSNTGELFF. The genes are TRBV7-2 and TRBJ2-2; D uncertain. The CDR3 sequence is 13 residues long. Trimming cost V 3 bases and J 2 bases, with 4 bases left between them. Germline V gene lookup returns CDR1 SGHTA and CDR2 FQGNSA.

The V and J genes are TRBV30 and TRBJ2-5; perhaps TRBD1 as D (5 bases). V shed 6 bases and J shed 5 bases, with 10 bases lying between them. CDR3 length equals 11 residues. The germline CDR1 and CDR2 sequences are GTSNPN and SVGIG (reference sequence). The CDR3 DNA follows: TGTGCCTGTGGGGCGTTTGAGACCCAGTACTTC. It codes for CACGAFETQYF.

The V gene is TRBV7-9, the J gene TRBJ2-4; TRBD2 matches 8 bases. V gave up 5 bases and J gave up 8 bases; unmatched junction bases: 8. Germline assignment: CDR1 SEHNR and CDR2 FQNEAQ (reference sequence). The CDR3 spans 14 residues. CDR3 nucleotide sequence: TGTGCCAGCAGCCCCTCGGGGGGGAGGGACATTCAGTACTTC. Translation: CASSPSGGRDIQYF.

Regarding this clone: The germline gene is not matched at one end of the junction; a read error may be the cause. The V gene is TRBV7-9, the J gene TRBJ2-7; 8 bases align to TRBD1. This CDR3 has 15 amino acids. The V gene's germline CDR1 is SEHNR and CDR2 FQNEAQ (reference sequence). The CDR3: CSSSLLTGGSYEQYF. CDR3 nucleotides: TGTTCCAGCAGCTTATTAACAGGGGGCTCCTACGAGCAGTACTTC.

The genes are TRBV12-5 and TRBJ1-1, with D maybe TRBD1 (6 bases). In germline, CDR1 is LGHNT, CDR2 FRNRAP. This CDR3 is built from 14 residues. V dropped 6 bases and J dropped 4 bases, with 15 bases sitting between them. CDR3 loop: CASGKTGQGTEAFF. For the CDR3, the DNA is TGTGCTAGTGGCAAAACAGGGCAAGGCACTGAAGCTTTCTTT.